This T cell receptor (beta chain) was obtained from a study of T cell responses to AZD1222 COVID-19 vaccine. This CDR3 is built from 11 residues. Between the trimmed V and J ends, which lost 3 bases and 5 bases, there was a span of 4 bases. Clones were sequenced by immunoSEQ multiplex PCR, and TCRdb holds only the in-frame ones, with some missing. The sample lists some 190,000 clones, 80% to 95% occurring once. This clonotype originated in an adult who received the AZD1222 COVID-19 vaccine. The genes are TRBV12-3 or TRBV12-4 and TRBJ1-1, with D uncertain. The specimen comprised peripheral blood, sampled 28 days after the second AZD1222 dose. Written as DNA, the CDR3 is TGTGCCAGCAGTTTTAGGACTGAAGCTTTCTTT. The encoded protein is CASSFRTEAFF.